This is a list of T cell receptor beta chains from one sample in a study of cytomegalovirus exposure and HLA in healthy donors. Data came from immunoSEQ multiplex PCR; TCRdb stores just in-frame clones and leaves some out. This table holds approximately 190,000 clones, roughly 80% found once. Sequenced input: PBMCs. Receptors originate from a man aged 45-65 years in good health and CMV-seronegative. CDR3s include the opening cysteine and the closing phenylalanine or tryptophan. The D gene is left open where the match is weak. Clone size, where shown, is once, few, many, or a class for clones that have expanded.

d_call	v_call	clone_size	j_call	cdr3_aa	cdr3_nt
TRBD1	TRBV30	.	TRBJ1-5	CAWTRTGREDPQHF	TGTGCCTGGACCCGGACAGGGCGAGAGGACCCCCAGCATTTT
.	TRBV29-1	.	TRBJ1-2	CSVAGIYGYTF	TGCAGCGTTGCGGGGATCTATGGCTACACCTTC
.	TRBV18	.	TRBJ2-7	CASSAAGAFYEQYF	TGTGCCAGCTCAGCGGCGGGGGCGTTCTACGAGCAGTACTTC
.	TRBV30	.	TRBJ2-3	CAWSLGDTQYF	TGTGCCTGGAGTCTCGGAGATACGCAGTATTTT
.	TRBV4-3	.	TRBJ2-2	CASSQDYPSNTGELFF	TGCGCCAGCAGCCAAGACTATCCCTCGAACACCGGGGAGCTGTTTTTT
.	TRBV6-5	.	TRBJ1-2	CASSSGKGDYGYTF	TGTGCCAGCAGTTCAGGGAAAGGGGACTATGGCTACACCTTC
TRBD1	TRBV7-2	.	TRBJ1-6	CASSSVTGSNSPLHF	TGTGCCAGCAGCTCCGTGACAGGGTCTAATTCACCCCTCCACTTT
.	TRBV4-2	.	TRBJ2-3	CASSQGGTQYF	TGTGCCAGCAGCCAAGGAGGTACGCAGTATTTT
.	TRBV4-3	once	TRBJ2-5	CASSQVASPGETQYF	TGCGCCAGCAGCCAAGTGGCTAGTCCTGGGGAGACCCAGTACTTC
TRBD1	TRBV29-1	.	TRBJ1-1	CSVWDRGYEAFF	TGCAGCGTTTGGGACAGGGGATATGAAGCTTTCTTT
.	TRBV27	.	TRBJ1-2	CASSPSSGNRHGYTF	TGTGCCAGCAGTCCTAGCTCGGGGAATAGACATGGCTACACCTTC
.	TRBV29-1	.	TRBJ1-1	CSVLFGTEAFF	TGCAGCGTCCTGTTTGGGACAGAAGCTTTCTTT